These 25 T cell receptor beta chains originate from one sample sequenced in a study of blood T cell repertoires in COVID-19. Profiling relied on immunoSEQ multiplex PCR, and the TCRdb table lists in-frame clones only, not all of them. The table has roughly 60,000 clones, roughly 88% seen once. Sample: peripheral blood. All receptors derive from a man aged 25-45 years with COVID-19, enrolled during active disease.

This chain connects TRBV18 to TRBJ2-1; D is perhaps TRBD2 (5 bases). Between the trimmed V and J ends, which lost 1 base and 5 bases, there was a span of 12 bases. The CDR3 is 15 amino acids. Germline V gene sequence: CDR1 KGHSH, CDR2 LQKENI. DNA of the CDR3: TGTGCCAGCTCACCACGTCGAGCGGAAGACAATGAGCAGTTCTTC. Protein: CASSPRRAEDNEQFF.

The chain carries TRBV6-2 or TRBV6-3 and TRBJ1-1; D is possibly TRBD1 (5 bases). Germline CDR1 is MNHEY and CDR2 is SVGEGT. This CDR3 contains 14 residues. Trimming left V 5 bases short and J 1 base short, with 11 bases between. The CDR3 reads CASSLRQTNTEAFF. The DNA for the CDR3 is TGTGCCAGCAGTCTAAGACAGACGAACACTGAAGCTTTCTTT.

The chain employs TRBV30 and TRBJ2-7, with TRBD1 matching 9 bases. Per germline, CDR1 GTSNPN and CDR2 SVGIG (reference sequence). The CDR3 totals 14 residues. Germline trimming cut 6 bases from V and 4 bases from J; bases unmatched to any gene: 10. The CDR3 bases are TGTGCCTGCTTTTCGGCGGACAGGGGATACGAGCAGTACTTC. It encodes CACFSADRGYEQYF. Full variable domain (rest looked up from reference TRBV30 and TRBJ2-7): SQTIHQWPATLVQPVGSPLSLECTVEGTSNPNLYWYRQAAGRGLQLLFYSVGIGQISSEVPQNLSASRPQDRQFILSSKKLLLSDSGFYLCACFSADRGYEQYFGPGTRLTVT.

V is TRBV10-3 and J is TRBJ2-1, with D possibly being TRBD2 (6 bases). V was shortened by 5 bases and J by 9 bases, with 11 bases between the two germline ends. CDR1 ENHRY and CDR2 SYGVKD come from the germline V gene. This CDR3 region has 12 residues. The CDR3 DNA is TGTGCCATCAGTAGGGGAGGTGGTGAGCAGTTCTTC. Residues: CAISRGGGEQFF.

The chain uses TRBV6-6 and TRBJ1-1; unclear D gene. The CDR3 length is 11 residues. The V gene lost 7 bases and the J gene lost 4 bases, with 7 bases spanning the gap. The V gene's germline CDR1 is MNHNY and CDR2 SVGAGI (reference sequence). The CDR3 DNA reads TGTGCCAGCACCCCGGGCACTGAAGCTTTCTTT. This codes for CASTPGTEAFF.

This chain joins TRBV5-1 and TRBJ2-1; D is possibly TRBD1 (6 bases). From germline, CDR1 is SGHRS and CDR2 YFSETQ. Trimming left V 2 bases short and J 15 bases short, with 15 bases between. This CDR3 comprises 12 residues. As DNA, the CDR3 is TGCGCCAGCAGCTTAACTCGACAGGTCCTGTTCTTC. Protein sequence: CASSLTRQVLFF. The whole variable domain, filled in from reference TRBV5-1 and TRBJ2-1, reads KAGVTQTPRYLIKTRGQQVTLSCSPISGHRSVSWYQQTPGQGLQFLFEYFSETQRNKGNFPGRFSGRQFSNSRSEMNVSTLELGDSALYLCASSLTRQVLFFGPGTRLTVL.

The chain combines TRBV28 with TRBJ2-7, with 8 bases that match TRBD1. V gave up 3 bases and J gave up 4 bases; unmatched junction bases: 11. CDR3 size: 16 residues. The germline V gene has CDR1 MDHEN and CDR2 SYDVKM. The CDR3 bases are TGTGCCAGCAGTTTTATCCCCGGGACAGGAGTTTACGAGCAGTACTTC. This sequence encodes CASSFIPGTGVYEQYF.

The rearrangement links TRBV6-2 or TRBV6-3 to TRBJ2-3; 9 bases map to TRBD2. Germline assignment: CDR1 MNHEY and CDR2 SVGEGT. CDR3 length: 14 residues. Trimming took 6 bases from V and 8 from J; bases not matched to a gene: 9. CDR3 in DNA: TGTGCCAGCAGCTCCGAGGGACTAGCCGGTACGCAGTATTTT. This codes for CASSSEGLAGTQYF.

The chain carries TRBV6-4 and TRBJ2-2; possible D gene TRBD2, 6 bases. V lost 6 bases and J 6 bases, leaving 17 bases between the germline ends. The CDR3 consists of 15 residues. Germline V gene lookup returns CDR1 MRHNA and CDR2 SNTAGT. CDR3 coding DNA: TGTGCCAGCAGCCTGACTAGTTCTCACGCCGGGGAGCTGTTTTTT. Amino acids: CASSLTSSHAGELFF.

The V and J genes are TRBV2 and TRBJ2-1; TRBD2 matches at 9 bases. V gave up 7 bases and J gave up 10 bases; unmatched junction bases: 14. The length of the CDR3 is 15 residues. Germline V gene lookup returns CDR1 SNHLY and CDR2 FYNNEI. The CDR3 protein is CASTPRGTSIREQFF. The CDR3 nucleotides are TGTGCCAGCACCCCAAGAGGGACTAGCATTAGAGAGCAGTTCTTC.

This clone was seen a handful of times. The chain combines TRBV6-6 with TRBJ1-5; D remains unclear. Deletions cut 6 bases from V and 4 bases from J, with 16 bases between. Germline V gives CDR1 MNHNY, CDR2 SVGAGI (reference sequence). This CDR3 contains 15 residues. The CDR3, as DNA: TGTGCCAGCAGCCCAAGTATAGCGGGGAATCAGCCCCAGCATTTT. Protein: CASSPSIAGNQPQHF.

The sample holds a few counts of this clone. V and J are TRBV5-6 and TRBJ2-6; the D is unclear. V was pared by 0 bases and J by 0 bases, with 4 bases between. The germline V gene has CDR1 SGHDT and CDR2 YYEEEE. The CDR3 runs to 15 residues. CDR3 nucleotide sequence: TGTGCCAGCAGCTTGGAGAGCTCTGGGGCCAACGTCCTGACTTTC. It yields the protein CASSLESSGANVLTF.

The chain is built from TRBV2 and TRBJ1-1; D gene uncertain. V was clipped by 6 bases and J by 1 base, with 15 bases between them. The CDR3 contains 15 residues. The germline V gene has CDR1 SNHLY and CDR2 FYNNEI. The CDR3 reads CASSRGGAGNTEAFF. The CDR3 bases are TGTGCCAGCAGCCGCGGAGGCGCAGGGAACACTGAAGCTTTCTTT.

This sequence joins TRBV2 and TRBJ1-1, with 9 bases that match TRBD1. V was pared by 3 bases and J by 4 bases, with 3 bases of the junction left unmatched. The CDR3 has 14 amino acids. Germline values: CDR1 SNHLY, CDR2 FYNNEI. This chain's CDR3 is CASSEGQGSTEAFF. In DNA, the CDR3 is TGTGCCAGCAGTGAGGGACAGGGTTCCACTGAAGCTTTCTTT.

CDR3 DNA sequence: TGTGCCAGCAGTGAAGCGCGGGCAGGTGGTGGCTACACCTTC. The encoded protein is CASSEARAGGGYTF. This chain connects TRBV6-1 to TRBJ1-2; D call uncertain. Trimming removed 0 bases at V and 7 bases at J, with 12 bases between. Germline lookup yields CDR1 MNHNS and CDR2 SASEGT. The CDR3 extends over 14 amino acids.

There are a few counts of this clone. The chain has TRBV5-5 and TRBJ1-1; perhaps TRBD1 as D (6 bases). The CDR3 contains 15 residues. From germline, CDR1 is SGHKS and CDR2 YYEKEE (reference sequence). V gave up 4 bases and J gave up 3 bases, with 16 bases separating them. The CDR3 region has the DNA TGTGCCAGCAGCGCACAGGGTGTTCAGGACACTGAAGCTTTCTTT. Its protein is CASSAQGVQDTEAFF.

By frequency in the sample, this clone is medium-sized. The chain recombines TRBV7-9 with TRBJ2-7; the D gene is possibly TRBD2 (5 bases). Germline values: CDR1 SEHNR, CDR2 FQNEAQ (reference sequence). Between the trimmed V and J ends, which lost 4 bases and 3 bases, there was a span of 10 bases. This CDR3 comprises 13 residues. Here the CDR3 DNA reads TGTGCCAGCAGCTCGGACTTATACTACGAGCAGTACTTC. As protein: CASSSDLYYEQYF.

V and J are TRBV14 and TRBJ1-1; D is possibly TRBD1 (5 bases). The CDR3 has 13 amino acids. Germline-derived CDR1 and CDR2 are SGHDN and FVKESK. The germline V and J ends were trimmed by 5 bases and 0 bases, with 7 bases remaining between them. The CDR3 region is CASSGQLNTEAFF. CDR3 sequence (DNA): TGTGCCAGCAGCGGACAATTGAACACTGAAGCTTTCTTT. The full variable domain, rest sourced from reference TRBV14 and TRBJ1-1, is EAGVTQFPSHSVIEKGQTVTLRCDPISGHDNLYWYRRVMGKEIKFLLHFVKESKQDESGMPNNRFLAERTGGTYSTLKVQPAELEDSGVYFCASSGQLNTEAFFGQGTRLTVV.

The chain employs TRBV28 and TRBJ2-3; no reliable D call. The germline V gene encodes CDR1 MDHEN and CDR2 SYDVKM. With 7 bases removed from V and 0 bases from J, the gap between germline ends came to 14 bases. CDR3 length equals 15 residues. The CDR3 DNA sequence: TGTGCCAGCACCCTAGGCGGCTTAAGCACAGATACGCAGTATTTT. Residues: CASTLGGLSTDTQYF.

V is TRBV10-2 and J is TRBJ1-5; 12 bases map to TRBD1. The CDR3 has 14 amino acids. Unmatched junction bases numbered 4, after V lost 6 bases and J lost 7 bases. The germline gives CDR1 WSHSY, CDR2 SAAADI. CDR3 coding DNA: TGCGCCAGCAGGGGACAGGGGGCGAAGCAGCCCCAGCATTTT. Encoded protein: CASRGQGAKQPQHF.

As DNA, the CDR3 is TGTGCCACCTCCCAGGTGAACACTGAAGCTTTCTTT. Residues: CATSQVNTEAFF. This chain joins TRBV19 and TRBJ1-1; D call uncertain. This CDR3 is 12 amino acids long. Trimming left V 10 bases short and J 0 bases short, with 9 bases between. From germline, CDR1 is LNHDA and CDR2 SQIVND (reference sequence).

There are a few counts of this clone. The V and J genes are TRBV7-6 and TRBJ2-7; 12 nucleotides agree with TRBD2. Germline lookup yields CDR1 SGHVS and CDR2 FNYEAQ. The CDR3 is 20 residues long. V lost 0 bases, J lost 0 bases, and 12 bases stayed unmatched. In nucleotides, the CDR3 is TGTGCCAGCAGCTTAGCGTTGTCACTAGCGGGAGGTACGAGCTCCTACGAGCAGTACTTC. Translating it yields CASSLALSLAGGTSSYEQYF.

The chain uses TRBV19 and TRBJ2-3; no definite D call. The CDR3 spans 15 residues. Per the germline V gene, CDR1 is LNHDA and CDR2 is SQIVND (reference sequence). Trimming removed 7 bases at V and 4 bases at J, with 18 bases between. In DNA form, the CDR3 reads TGTGCCAGTAAAGTGAGTAGTCGAGAGGCAGATACGCAGTATTTT. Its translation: CASKVSSREADTQYF. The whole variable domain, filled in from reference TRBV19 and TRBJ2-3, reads DGGITQSPKYLFRKEGQNVTLSCEQNLNHDAMYWYRQDPGQGLRLIYYSQIVNDFQKGDIAEGYSVSREKKESFPLTVTSAQKNPTAFYLCASKVSSREADTQYFGPGTRLTVL.

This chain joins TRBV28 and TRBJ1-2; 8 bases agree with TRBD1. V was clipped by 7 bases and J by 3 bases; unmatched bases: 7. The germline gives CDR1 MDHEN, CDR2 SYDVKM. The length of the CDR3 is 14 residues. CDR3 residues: CASTSTGADYGYTF. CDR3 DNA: TGTGCCAGCACCTCGACAGGGGCGGACTATGGCTACACCTTC.

The CDR3 loop is CASSRPRGRGGNEQFF. CDR3 nucleotides: TGTGCCAGCAGCCGACCTCGGGGGAGGGGTGGTAATGAGCAGTTCTTC. The J gene is TRBJ2-1, the V gene TRBV14; 7 bases fit TRBD2. V gave up 4 bases and J gave up 7 bases; unmatched junction bases: 13. Germline V gene data show CDR1 as SGHDN and CDR2 as FVKESK. The CDR3 is 16 amino acids.